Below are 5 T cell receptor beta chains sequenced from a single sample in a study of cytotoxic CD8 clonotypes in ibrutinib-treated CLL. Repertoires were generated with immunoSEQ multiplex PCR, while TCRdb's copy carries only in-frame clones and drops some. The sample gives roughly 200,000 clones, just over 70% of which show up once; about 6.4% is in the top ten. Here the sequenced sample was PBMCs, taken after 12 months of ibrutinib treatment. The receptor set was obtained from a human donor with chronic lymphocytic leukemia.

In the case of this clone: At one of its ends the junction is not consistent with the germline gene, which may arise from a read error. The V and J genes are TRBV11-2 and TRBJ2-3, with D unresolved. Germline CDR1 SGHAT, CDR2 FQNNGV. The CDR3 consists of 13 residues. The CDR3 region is CASSLGLPDTQYF. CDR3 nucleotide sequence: TGTGCCAGCAGCTTAGGGTTGCCAGACACGCAGTATTTT.

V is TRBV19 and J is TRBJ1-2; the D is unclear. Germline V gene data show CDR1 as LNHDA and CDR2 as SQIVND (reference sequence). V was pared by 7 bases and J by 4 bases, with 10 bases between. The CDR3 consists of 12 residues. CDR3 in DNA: TGTGCCAGTATGCAGAGACGCTATGGCTACACCTTC. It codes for CASMQRRYGYTF.

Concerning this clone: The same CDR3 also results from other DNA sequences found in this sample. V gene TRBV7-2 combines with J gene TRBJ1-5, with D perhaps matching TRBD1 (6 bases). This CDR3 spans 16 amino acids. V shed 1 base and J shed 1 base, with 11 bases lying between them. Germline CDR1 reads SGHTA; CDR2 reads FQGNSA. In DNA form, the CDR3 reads TGTGCCAGCAGCTTAGTCGGGGGGACAAGCAATCAGCCCCAGCATTTT. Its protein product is CASSLVGGTSNQPQHF.

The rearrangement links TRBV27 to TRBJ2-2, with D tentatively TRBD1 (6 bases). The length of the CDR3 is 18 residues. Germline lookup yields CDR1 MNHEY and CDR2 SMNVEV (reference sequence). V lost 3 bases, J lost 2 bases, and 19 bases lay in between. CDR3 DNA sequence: TGTGCCAGCAGTTTTAGGGTTCGGGACAACTTTAACACCGGGGAGCTGTTTTTT. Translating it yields CASSFRVRDNFNTGELFF.

The CDR3 protein is CASSLFLAGAVEQFF. The DNA for the CDR3 is TGTGCCAGCAGTTTATTCCTAGCGGGAGCAGTTGAGCAGTTCTTC. The chain couples TRBV27 to TRBJ2-1; 10 bases fit TRBD2. V lost 1 base, J lost 9 bases, and 6 bases stayed unmatched. This CDR3 comprises 15 residues. Germline CDR1 reads MNHEY; CDR2 reads SMNVEV (reference sequence).